One sample yielded the 32 T cell receptor beta chains listed below, sequenced in a study of memory CD4+ T cells and cytomegalovirus serostatus. Assay used: immunoSEQ multiplex PCR; TCRdb lists only in-frame clones, some missing. Of under 75,000 clones listed, about three quarters are singletons. Single viable CD3+CD4+CD8-CD45RO+ cells were sorted as the memory CD4+ T cells. Material for sequencing was memory CD4+ T cells from blood. Source of these receptors: an adult in good health and CMV-seronegative. Some clones in this sample may be carry-over from other donors' samples.

V gene TRBV10-3 combines with J gene TRBJ2-7, with 8 bases fitting TRBD1. The CDR3 has 13 residues. The V gene's germline CDR1 is ENHRY and CDR2 SYGVKD. The ends lost 5 bases at V and 6 bases at J; junction bases unmatched: 6. CDR3 sequence reads: CAISFQGAGEQYF. For the CDR3, the DNA is TGTGCCATCAGTTTCCAGGGGGCTGGCGAGCAGTACTTC.

The rearrangement joins TRBV9 to TRBJ2-1; 13 bases match TRBD2. Trimming at V came to 4 bases and at J to 15 bases, leaving 7 bases not matched to a gene. The CDR3 loop spans 13 amino acids. Germline assignment: CDR1 SGDLS and CDR2 YYNGEE. CDR3 sequence: CASSPRTSGRGFF. CDR3 DNA: TGTGCCAGCAGCCCCCGGACTAGCGGGAGAGGGTTCTTC.

V and J are TRBV7-6 and TRBJ2-2, with 11 bases that match TRBD1. With 5 bases clipped from V and 5 bases from J, the junction kept 4 bases outside the gene matches. Germline V gene lookup returns CDR1 SGHVS and CDR2 FNYEAQ. The length of the CDR3 is 15 residues. Written as DNA, the CDR3 is TGTGCCAGCAGCGGCGGGACAGGGGGGACCGGGGAGCTGTTTTTT. Encoded protein: CASSGGTGGTGELFF.

The chain has TRBV6-1 and TRBJ1-5; D is unresolved. The CDR3 sequence is 12 residues long. Germline V gene data show CDR1 as MNHNS and CDR2 as SASEGT. V was trimmed by 6 bases and J by 4 bases, leaving 7 bases between them. CDR3 sequence (DNA): TGTGCCAGCAGCCACTGGAATCAGCCCCAGCATTTT. Its protein product is CASSHWNQPQHF.

The chain uses TRBV7-8 and TRBJ2-7; 9 bases match TRBD2. J was trimmed by 6 bases and V by 1 base; bases with no gene match: 10. This CDR3 has 16 residues. The V gene's germline CDR1 is SGHVS and CDR2 FQNEAQ. Here the CDR3 DNA reads TGTGCCAGCAGCTTAGGGCCCCCTAGCGGGGTGCGCGAGCAGTACTTC. Protein sequence: CASSLGPPSGVREQYF.

V usage is TRBV5-4 and J usage is TRBJ2-3; tentatively, D is TRBD2 (6 bases). From germline, CDR1 is SGHNT and CDR2 YYREEE (reference sequence). CDR3 length: 16 amino acids. Trimming cost V 5 bases and J 0 bases, with 16 bases left between them. CDR3 residues: CASRPRLVSSTDTQYF. The CDR3, as DNA: TGTGCCAGCAGGCCAAGACTAGTCTCTAGCACAGATACGCAGTATTTT.

The rearrangement uses TRBV28 and TRBJ1-2, with D maybe TRBD1 (6 bases). Trimming pared 1 base from V and 0 bases from J, leaving 21 bases between. There are 19 residues in the CDR3. The germline V gene has CDR1 MDHEN and CDR2 SYDVKM. The CDR3 loop reads CASSLLVGAAGTSNYGYTF. In DNA form, the CDR3 reads TGTGCCAGCAGTTTATTAGTGGGGGCGGCAGGGACGTCTAACTATGGCTACACCTTC.

This clone turned up a few times. V is TRBV27 and J is TRBJ1-5; 11 bases line up with TRBD1. Germline loops: CDR1 MNHEY, CDR2 SMNVEV (reference sequence). V dropped 8 bases and J dropped 6; count of bases not matched to a gene: 3. The CDR3 loop spans 13 amino acids. The CDR3 bases are TGTGCCAGCGCCGGGACAGGGGGTCAGCCCCAGCATTTT. Translated: CASAGTGGQPQHF.

J is TRBJ1-5 and V is TRBV18, with 7 bases matching TRBD1. The CDR3 consists of 14 residues. Germline V lookup: CDR1 KGHSH, CDR2 LQKENI. J was trimmed by 2 bases and V by 5 bases; bases with no gene match: 3. CDR3 residues: CASSETGGNQPQHF. In nucleotides, the CDR3 is TGTGCCAGCTCAGAAACAGGGGGCAATCAGCCCCAGCATTTT. The complete variable domain, with remaining parts taken from reference TRBV18 and TRBJ1-5, reads NAGVMQNPRHLVRRRGQEARLRCSPMKGHSHVYWYRQLPEEGLKFMVYLQKENIIDESGMPKERFSAEFPKEGPSILRIQQVVRGDSAAYFCASSETGGNQPQHFGDGTRLSIL.

The rearrangement joins TRBV28 to TRBJ2-3; tentative D call: TRBD2 (6 bases). The germline gives CDR1 MDHEN, CDR2 SYDVKM. The CDR3 loop spans 14 amino acids. V was clipped by 8 bases and J by 2 bases, with 14 bases between them. This chain's CDR3 is CASAISGVTDTQYF. The CDR3 DNA reads TGTGCCAGCGCAATCTCGGGGGTCACAGATACGCAGTATTTT.

The chain couples TRBV4-3 to TRBJ1-2; maybe TRBD1 (5 bases). Trimming left V 0 bases short and J 8 bases short, with 10 bases between. Germline lookup yields CDR1 LGHNA and CDR2 YSLEER. The CDR3 is made up of 13 amino acids. This CDR3 reads CASSQDGGDGYTF. The CDR3 region has the DNA TGCGCCAGCAGCCAAGATGGGGGGGACGGCTACACCTTC.

This rearrangement joins TRBV5-1 to TRBJ1-3, with a weak D call TRBD1 (5 bases). Trimming stripped 3 bases from V and 1 base from J, with 8 bases between. CDR3 length equals 14 residues. Looked up from germline, CDR1 is SGHRS and CDR2 is YFSETQ. This chain's CDR3 is CASSSQGSGNTIYF. The CDR3 nucleotides are TGCGCCAGCAGCTCTCAGGGATCTGGAAACACCATATATTTT.

The chain has TRBV9 and TRBJ2-2; a possible D gene is TRBD2 (5 bases). This CDR3 has 15 residues. V lost 0 bases and J 6 bases, leaving 12 bases between the germline ends. Germline V gives CDR1 SGDLS, CDR2 YYNGEE. CDR3 DNA: TGTGCCAGCAGCGTAGGAGGGAGTAGGGCCGGGGAGCTGTTTTTT. The encoded protein is CASSVGGSRAGELFF.

The V gene is TRBV10-3, the J gene TRBJ2-7; 8 nucleotides align to TRBD1. Per germline, CDR1 ENHRY and CDR2 SYGVKD. CDR3 length: 14 amino acids. V shed 2 bases and J 3 bases; nucleotides not matched to a gene: 3. The CDR3 sequence is CAISEDRGGYEQYF. As DNA, the CDR3 is TGTGCCATCAGTGAGGACAGGGGAGGCTACGAGCAGTACTTC.

This rearrangement joins TRBV7-2 to TRBJ2-7; possibly TRBD1 for D (5 bases). The V end was cut by 4 bases, the J end by 7 bases, with 17 bases between. The CDR3 has 14 residues. Germline V CDR1 and CDR2: SGHTA, FQGNSA. The CDR3 loop is CASSYLSQVREQYF. CDR3 bases: TGTGCCAGCAGCTACCTCTCACAGGTGAGGGAGCAGTACTTC.

As for this clone: Additional DNA sequences in this sample encode the identical CDR3. The chain has TRBV6-5 and TRBJ2-2; D unclear. V lost 5 bases and J lost 2, with 3 bases in between. CDR1 and CDR2 (germline): MNHEY, SVGAGI. This CDR3 has 12 residues. The CDR3 loop is CASSQNTGELFF. The CDR3 coding sequence is TGTGCCAGCAGTCAAAACACCGGGGAGCTGTTTTTT.

There are a few counts of this clone. This sequence joins TRBV5-4 and TRBJ1-1, with 9 nucleotides matching TRBD1. In germline, CDR1 is SGHNT, CDR2 YYREEE (reference sequence). V was clipped by 4 bases and J by 11 bases; unmatched bases: 12. The CDR3 is 14 residues long. The CDR3: CASSRIQGAKDAFF. CDR3 DNA: TGTGCCAGCAGCCGAATACAGGGGGCTAAGGACGCTTTCTTT.

The chain joins TRBV7-9 to TRBJ1-2; D possibly corresponds to TRBD1 (6 bases). Trimming left V 0 bases short and J 4 bases short, with 15 bases between. The CDR3 is 16 residues long. Germline lookup yields CDR1 SEHNR and CDR2 FQNEAQ (reference sequence). Here the CDR3 reads CASSLAGGPPPYGYTF. The DNA for the CDR3 is TGTGCCAGCAGCTTAGCGGGGGGCCCACCGCCCTATGGCTACACCTTC.

This sequence joins TRBV18 and TRBJ2-2, with D maybe TRBD2 (5 bases). The length of the CDR3 is 16 residues. Between the trimmed V and J ends, which lost 8 bases and 0 bases, there was a span of 16 bases. CDR1 and CDR2 from the germline V gene are KGHSH and LQKENI. The CDR3 spells CASAQLAAANTGELFF. The CDR3 DNA is TGTGCCAGCGCCCAGCTAGCAGCCGCGAACACCGGGGAGCTGTTTTTT.

V usage is TRBV10-3 and J usage is TRBJ1-5; 7 nucleotides line up with TRBD1. CDR1 is ENHRY, CDR2 SYGVKD, per germline. V was pared by 8 bases and J by 3 bases, with 10 bases of the junction left unmatched. The CDR3 runs to 15 residues. CDR3 nucleotide sequence: TGTGCCATCGGCGACAGGGCTCGGAACAATCAGCCCCAGCATTTT. This codes for CAIGDRARNNQPQHF.

This chain joins TRBV6-6 and TRBJ1-3; TRBD1 might be the D (5 bases). The CDR3 runs to 15 residues. Germline V gives CDR1 MNHNY, CDR2 SVGAGI (reference sequence). The V end was cut by 0 bases, the J end by 3 bases, with 9 bases between. The DNA of the CDR3 is TGTGCCAGCAGTTACTCGCCAGGGCATGGAAACACCATATATTTT. It codes for CASSYSPGHGNTIYF.

CDR3 DNA: TGTGCCAGCAGTTCCGCCGGGGCGAGCATGTCAGAAGCTTTCTTT. Its protein product is CASSSAGASMSEAFF. This chain connects TRBV28 to TRBJ1-1, with D tentatively TRBD1 (5 bases). This CDR3 is built from 15 residues. Trimming pared 4 bases from V and 8 bases from J, leaving 20 bases between. Germline assignment: CDR1 MDHEN and CDR2 SYDVKM.

The chain couples TRBV2 to TRBJ1-4; no firm D call. CDR3 size: 14 residues. V gave up 6 bases and J gave up 4 bases, with 12 bases separating them. CDR1 is SNHLY and CDR2 is FYNNEI in the germline V gene. This CDR3 reads CASSVGGFNEKLFF. DNA for the CDR3: TGTGCCAGCAGCGTCGGAGGGTTTAATGAAAAACTGTTTTTT.

The rearrangement uses TRBV29-1 and TRBJ1-1; TRBD1 might be the D (5 bases). V lost 7 bases and J lost 0, with 9 bases in between. The germline V gene encodes CDR1 SQVTM and CDR2 ANQGSEA. The CDR3 has 12 residues. This CDR3 is CSASDMNTEAFF. The CDR3 bases are TGCAGCGCATCGGACATGAACACTGAAGCTTTCTTT.

This clone was seen a few times. V and J are TRBV2 and TRBJ1-5; the D is unclear. Germline loops: CDR1 SNHLY, CDR2 FYNNEI. Trimming shortened V by 4 bases and J by 2 bases, and 9 bases separated the two germline ends. CDR3 length: 14 amino acids. CDR3 DNA sequence: TGTGCCAGCAGTGGGTTAGAGGGCAATCAGCCCCAGCATTTT. Protein product: CASSGLEGNQPQHF.

The rearrangement links TRBV5-6 to TRBJ2-1, with D perhaps TRBD2 (5 bases). Germline assignment: CDR1 SGHDT and CDR2 YYEEEE. There are 16 residues in the CDR3. Trimming took 0 bases from V and 0 from J, leaving 10 bases between them. CDR3: CASSLVPSPSYNEQFF. Written as DNA, the CDR3 is TGTGCCAGCAGCTTGGTCCCTAGCCCCTCCTACAATGAGCAGTTCTTC.

This chain joins TRBV2 and TRBJ1-2, with D possibly matching TRBD1 (5 bases). Germline CDR1 is SNHLY and CDR2 is FYNNEI. The CDR3 has 13 residues. Trimming took off 8 bases at V and 4 bases at J, with 14 bases between the two ends. CDR3 loop: CASAGTGTYGYTF. The CDR3 coding sequence is TGTGCCAGCGCCGGGACTGGGACCTATGGCTACACCTTC.

There are many counts of this clone. The CDR3 bases are TGTGCCTGGAGCTATACAGGGAGCGTAGGAGCTTTCTTT. Protein: CAWSYTGSVGAFF. The gene calls are TRBV30 and TRBJ1-1; a possible D gene is TRBD1 (6 bases). The CDR3 spans 13 residues. Germline values: CDR1 GTSNPN, CDR2 SVGIG (reference sequence). With 3 bases removed from V and 10 bases from J, the gap between germline ends came to 18 bases.

The chain recombines TRBV7-2 with TRBJ2-5; TRBD1 agrees at 8 bases. This CDR3 has 16 amino acids. V dropped 5 bases and J dropped 5; count of bases not matched to a gene: 13. Germline loops: CDR1 SGHTA, CDR2 FQGNSA. The CDR3 nucleotides read TGTGCCAGCAGCCGTAGACAGGGGCTTTCGGTGGAGACCCAGTACTTC. Translating gives CASSRRQGLSVETQYF.

The V and J genes are TRBV4-1 and TRBJ1-4; 9 nucleotides match TRBD1. This CDR3 has 16 amino acids. Trimming cost V 2 bases and J 4 bases; bases outside gene matches: 5. Germline V lookup: CDR1 MGHRA, CDR2 YSYEKL. CDR3 protein: CASSQRGQGGNEKLFF. CDR3 nucleotide sequence: TGCGCCAGCAGCCAAAGGGGACAGGGCGGTAATGAAAAACTGTTTTTT.

This clone has a handful of counts. The gene calls are TRBV4-3 and TRBJ1-4; tentative D call: TRBD1 (5 bases). CDR1 and CDR2 (germline): LGHNA, YSLEER. Trimming stripped 0 bases from V and 8 bases from J, with 7 bases between. The CDR3 consists of 13 residues. For the CDR3, the DNA is TGCGCCAGCAGCCAAGATGGGGGGGAAAAACTGTTTTTT. Its protein is CASSQDGGEKLFF.

This chain joins TRBV28 and TRBJ1-2; unclear D gene. The CDR3 covers 14 residues. Germline CDR1 is MDHEN and CDR2 is SYDVKM. Trimming stripped 2 bases from V and 7 bases from J, with 14 bases between. The CDR3 loop is CASSLVGPGLGYTF. CDR3 bases: TGTGCCAGCAGTTTAGTAGGACCGGGTCTTGGCTACACCTTC.